The rows below give T cell receptor beta chains drawn from one sample of a study of T cells in localized non-small cell lung cancer. Clones were read by immunoSEQ multiplex PCR, and TCRdb kept only the in-frame ones, dropping some. The sample lists nearly 40,000 clones; approximately 86% were seen once. Source: peripheral blood, taken before any cancer treatment. The source of these receptors is a man aged 18 to 49 with stage I lung adenocarcinoma. Both conserved end residues are part of each CDR3. Fields, in order: J gene, D gene, clone size, CDR3 length, V gene, CDR3 protein, CDR3 DNA. The D gene is left open where the match is weak. Size is omitted from some rows. Given values are once, few, many or a class for expanded clones.

>TRBJ1-5|NA|NA|15|TRBV9
CASSVGGHLYQPQHF
TGTGCCAGCAGCGTAGGGGGACATCTCTATCAGCCCCAGCATTTT
>TRBJ1-2|TRBD1|once|12|TRBV6-5
CASSRGTAGYTF
TGTGCCAGCAGTAGGGGGACAGCCGGCTACACCTTC
>TRBJ1-4|TRBD1|NA|12|TRBV2
CASNRGNEKLFF
TGTGCCAGCAACAGGGGCAATGAAAAACTGTTTTTT
>TRBJ1-1|NA|NA|15|TRBV30
CAWSGVQKTNTEAFF
TGTGCCTGGAGTGGAGTCCAGAAGACGAACACTGAAGCTTTCTTT
>TRBJ1-5|TRBD1|NA|13|TRBV6-5
CASSFDRAQPQHF
TGTGCCAGCAGCTTCGACAGGGCTCAGCCCCAGCATTTT
>TRBJ1-3|NA|NA|18|TRBV4-1
CASSQDATGGISGNTIYF
TGCGCCAGCAGCCAAGATGCCACGGGGGGTATTAGTGGAAACACCATATATTTT
>TRBJ2-7|TRBD2|NA|18|TRBV15
CATSRGYLAGGRSYEQYF
TGTGCCACCAGCAGAGGGTATCTAGCGGGGGGGCGATCCTACGAGCAGTACTTC
>TRBJ1-1|NA|NA|15|TRBV5-6
CASSLGAGGNTEAFF
TGTGCCAGCAGCTTGGGGGCGGGTGGGAACACTGAAGCTTTCTTT
>TRBJ2-7|NA|few|11|TRBV7-8
CASSTQYEQYF
TGTGCCAGCAGCACTCAATACGAGCAGTACTTC
>TRBJ1-2|TRBD1|NA|15|TRBV11-2
CASSTTGGHNYGYTF
TGTGCCAGCAGCACTACAGGGGGCCATAACTATGGCTACACCTTC
>TRBJ1-2|NA|once|12|TRBV2
CASSEGFYGYTF
TGTGCCAGCAGTGAGGGATTTTATGGCTACACCTTC
>TRBJ1-2|NA|NA|12|TRBV15
CATSREAGAPTF
TGTGCCACCAGCAGAGAGGCGGGGGCACCCACCTTC
>TRBJ1-1|NA|NA|14|TRBV6-5
CASSSDSYNTEAFF
TGTGCCAGCAGTTCGGACAGTTATAACACTGAAGCTTTCTTT
>TRBJ1-5|NA|NA|12|TRBV7-9
CASSALNQPQHF
TGTGCCAGCAGCGCTTTGAATCAGCCCCAGCATTTT
>TRBJ2-3|NA|NA|14|TRBV6-1
CASSGGIRTDTQYF
TGTGCCAGCAGTGGGGGGATAAGAACAGATACGCAGTATTTT
>TRBJ1-2|TRBD1|NA|15|TRBV14
CASSQESHRGYGYTF
TGTGCCAGCAGCCAAGAGTCGCACAGGGGCTATGGCTACACCTTC
>TRBJ2-7|NA|few|14|TRBV7-8
CASSSRGFWNEQYF
TGTGCCAGCAGCTCAAGGGGGTTCTGGAACGAGCAGTACTTC
>TRBJ1-2|NA|NA|11|TRBV2
CASSPGQSYTF
TGTGCCAGCAGTCCTGGCCAAAGCTACACCTTC
>TRBJ2-3|NA|NA|17|TRBV7-8
CASSRTAGALNTDTQYF
TGTGCCAGCAGCCGTACCGCGGGGGCACTGAATACAGATACGCAGTATTTT
>TRBJ1-1|NA|once|14|TRBV7-9
CASSPDRANTEAFF
TGTGCCAGCAGCCCAGACAGAGCGAACACTGAAGCTTTCTTT
>TRBJ1-1|TRBD1|few|14|TRBV7-9
CASSPRTGNTEAFF
TGTGCCAGCAGCCCAAGGACAGGGAACACTGAAGCTTTCTTT
>TRBJ1-6|NA|NA|17|TRBV5-6
CASSLFGHGSYNSPLHF
TGTGCCAGCAGCTTGTTCGGCCATGGCTCCTATAATTCACCCCTCCACTTT
>TRBJ1-1|NA|once|12|TRBV10-2
CASYGLNTEAFF
TGCGCCAGCTATGGCCTGAACACTGAAGCTTTCTTT
>TRBJ2-3|TRBD1|NA|14|TRBV7-2
CASSRQGFPDTQYF
TGTGCCAGCAGCCGACAGGGGTTCCCAGATACGCAGTATTTT
>TRBJ1-2|NA|NA|13|TRBV18
CASSLSSSYGYTF
TGTGCCAGCTCACTCTCGTCCTCCTATGGCTACACCTTC
>TRBJ1-2|TRBD1|NA|15|TRBV29-1
CSVDTGGTGSYGYTF
TGCAGCGTTGACACAGGGGGAACGGGATCCTATGGCTACACCTTC
>TRBJ1-3|NA|NA|17|TRBV18
CASSPEHLINSGNTIYF
TGTGCCAGCTCACCCGAACATCTTATAAACTCTGGAAACACCATATATTTT
>TRBJ1-4|TRBD1|once|15|TRBV19
CASKPPGQVNEKLFF
TGTGCCAGTAAGCCCCCGGGACAGGTGAATGAAAAACTGTTTTTT
>TRBJ2-1|TRBD1|NA|15|TRBV5-1
CASRPGQGGLDEQFF
TGCGCCAGCAGACCTGGACAGGGGGGTCTGGATGAGCAGTTCTTC
>TRBJ1-3|NA|NA|13|TRBV27
CASRPAGGNTIYF
TGTGCCAGCAGACCGGCGGGAGGAAACACCATATATTTT
>TRBJ1-5|NA|NA|13|TRBV6-1
CASSGTVNQPQHF
TGTGCCAGCAGTGGGACAGTGAATCAGCCCCAGCATTTT
>TRBJ1-1|TRBD1|NA|15|TRBV7-9
CASALTGTPQDEAFF
TGTGCCAGCGCCCTGACAGGGACGCCGCAAGATGAAGCTTTCTTT
>TRBJ1-1|NA|NA|14|TRBV18
CASTLQAMNTEAFF
TGTGCCAGCACGTTACAGGCGATGAACACTGAAGCTTTCTTT
>TRBJ1-2|NA|NA|16|TRBV10-3
CAISADRTGPSYGYTF
TGTGCCATCAGTGCAGATCGGACCGGGCCGAGCTATGGCTACACCTTC
>TRBJ2-7|TRBD1|NA|14|TRBV2
CASSEGGQGYEQYF
TGTGCCAGCAGTGAAGGAGGACAGGGATACGAGCAGTACTTC
>TRBJ1-1|NA|NA|16|TRBV7-2
CASSLVQNLGYTEAFF
TGTGCCAGCAGCTTAGTACAGAACTTGGGCTACACTGAAGCTTTCTTT
>TRBJ1-2|TRBD1|NA|13|TRBV30
CAWSVGAGGGYTF
TGTGCCTGGAGTGTTGGGGCAGGGGGTGGCTACACCTTC
>TRBJ1-6|TRBD1|NA|17|TRBV5-1
CASSLQGARTINSPLHF
TGCGCCAGCAGCCTACAGGGGGCCAGGACAATTAATTCACCCCTCCACTTT
>TRBJ1-1|NA|NA|13|TRBV12-5
CASGFEVSTEAFF
TGTGCTAGTGGTTTCGAGGTTAGTACTGAAGCTTTCTTT
>TRBJ2-3|TRBD2|NA|21|TRBV14
CASSQGYPTLTSGGLTDTQYF
TGTGCCAGCAGCCAAGGTTACCCCACTCTGACTAGCGGGGGGCTTACAGATACGCAGTATTTT
>TRBJ1-5|TRBD1|NA|15|TRBV2
CASREGQGSLWPQHF
TGTGCCAGCAGGGAAGGACAGGGTAGCCTTTGGCCCCAGCATTTT